Following are 14 T cell receptor beta chains from one sample sequenced in a study of blood T cells in healthy people across ages. The use of a sample-barcoded 5' primer and a J-beta primer mix characterized a second PCR of about 7 to 12 cycles. Using its own MiXCR run on the 5' RACE reads, TCRdb lists one record per CDR3 protein. The sample lists hundreds of thousands of distinct CDR3 sequences; 45% to 50% were seen once. Sequences were obtained from blood. The receptor set was obtained from a woman aged 55-70 years in good health.

The chain carries TRBV28 and TRBJ1-2, with D hard to call. The CDR3 totals 13 residues. Trimming stripped 5 bases from V and 8 bases from J, with 15 bases between. The germline V gene has CDR1 MDHEN and CDR2 SYDVKM. The CDR3 DNA sequence: TGTGCCAGCAGTGTATCGGCTGGGCCGGGCTACACCTTC. The encoded protein is CASSVSAGPGYTF.

V is TRBV6-2 or TRBV6-3 and J is TRBJ2-1; D might be TRBD2 (6 bases). This CDR3 spans 16 amino acids. Germline CDR1 is MNHEY and CDR2 is SVGEGT. Trimming left V 2 bases short and J 6 bases short, with 17 bases between. The chain's CDR3 is CASSYPAGRRGNEQFF. The CDR3 nucleotides are TGTGCCAGCAGTTACCCCGCCGGGAGACGAGGCAATGAGCAGTTCTTC.

This rearrangement joins TRBV28 to TRBJ2-7, with D possibly being TRBD1 or TRBD2 (5 bases each). CDR1 and CDR2 (germline): MDHEN, SYDVKM. V was clipped by 10 bases and J by 9 bases, with 19 bases between them. This CDR3 comprises 12 residues. CDR3 DNA sequence: TGTGCCACTCGGGGCCAGCAACTAATGCAGTACTTC. This sequence encodes CATRGQQLMQYF. The full variable domain, rest sourced from reference TRBV28 and TRBJ2-7, is DVKVTQSSRYLVKRTGEKVFLECVQDMDHENMFWYRQDPGLGLRLIYFSYDVKMKEKGDIPEGYSVSREKKERFSLILESASTNQTSMYLCATRGQQLMQYFGPGTRLTVT.

The J gene is TRBJ2-7, the V gene TRBV7-2, with D unresolved. The CDR3 covers 13 residues. Germline CDR1 SGHTA, CDR2 FQGNSA. V lost 5 bases, J lost 7 bases, and 15 bases lay in between. The DNA of the CDR3 is TGTGCCAGCAGCCCGACTGTCTACAATGAGCAGTACTTC. Translating gives CASSPTVYNEQYF. Full variable domain (outside the CDR3, taken from reference TRBV7-2 and TRBJ2-7): GAGVSQSPSNKVTEKGKDVELRCDPISGHTALYWYRQSLGQGLEFLIYFQGNSAPDKSGLPSDRFSAERTGGSVSTLTIQRTQQEDSAVYLCASSPTVYNEQYFGPGTRLTVT.

Notes on this clonotype: Just one base apart from a much larger clone, this may be a read error. The chain links TRBV29-1 to TRBJ2-3, with D maybe TRBD2 (5 bases). Germline CDR1 and CDR2: SQVTM and ANQGSEA. V was pared by 4 bases and J by 0 bases, with 14 bases between. The CDR3 totals 15 residues. CDR3 amino acids: CSVVASGDSTDTQYF. CDR3 DNA: TGCAGCGTTGTTGCCAGCGGAGATAGCACAGATACGCAGTATTTT.

The rearrangement joins TRBV12-3 or TRBV12-4 to TRBJ1-4; TRBD1 is a possible D gene (5 bases). This CDR3 comprises 14 residues. With 3 bases removed from V and 10 bases from J, the gap between germline ends came to 15 bases. The CDR3, as DNA: TGTGCCAGCAGTTTCGGGACGTCAAACGGAAAACTGTTTTTT. Protein sequence: CASSFGTSNGKLFF.

The gene calls are TRBV30 and TRBJ1-5, with D possibly matching TRBD1 (5 bases). V shed 0 bases and J shed 3 bases, with 6 bases lying between them. This CDR3 has 13 amino acids. Germline V gene lookup returns CDR1 GTSNPN and CDR2 SVGIG (reference sequence). This CDR3 is CAWSVQDNQPQHF. The CDR3, as DNA: TGTGCCTGGAGTGTACAGGACAATCAGCCCCAGCATTTT.

CDR3: CASTPIAGGLDTQYF. CDR3 in DNA: TGTGCCAGCACTCCAATAGCGGGAGGCTTAGATACGCAGTATTTT. The chain employs TRBV7-8 and TRBJ2-3, with 10 bases lining up with TRBD2. V was pared by 7 bases and J by 5 bases, with 9 bases of the junction left unmatched. CDR1 SGHVS and CDR2 FQNEAQ come from the germline V gene. The CDR3 runs to 15 residues.

The chain links TRBV20-1 to TRBJ2-1, with TRBD2 identical over 14 bases. The CDR3 sequence is 14 residues long. CDR1 and CDR2 (germline): DFQATT, SNEGSKA (reference sequence). V trimming: 6 bases; J trimming: 9 bases; junction bases outside the gene matches: 7. The CDR3 loop is CSARLAGGSGEQFF. In DNA, the CDR3 is TGCAGTGCGAGACTAGCGGGGGGGAGCGGTGAGCAGTTCTTC.

In the case of this clonotype: A much larger clone differs from this one at a single base, so this may be a read error. The chain has TRBV5-5 and TRBJ2-5; TRBD1 matches 8 bases. Per the germline V gene, CDR1 is SGHKS and CDR2 is YYEKEE (reference sequence). This CDR3 has 15 residues. V shed 3 bases, J shed 5 bases, and the junction held 9 bases outside the gene matches. CDR3: CASSSRGREIETQYF. The CDR3 DNA reads as TGTGCCAGCAGCTCCAGGGGGCGAGAAATTGAGACCCAGTACTTC.

The chain carries TRBV7-7 and TRBJ2-1, with TRBD2 matching 7 bases. Germline trimming cut 5 bases from V and 10 bases from J; bases unmatched to any gene: 11. CDR3 size: 14 residues. Germline CDR1 SSHAT, CDR2 FNYEAQ (reference sequence). Here the CDR3 reads CASSLGEGPREQFF. For the CDR3, the DNA is TGTGCCAGCAGCCTAGGGGAGGGTCCTAGGGAGCAGTTCTTC.

The chain recombines TRBV12-3 or TRBV12-4 with TRBJ1-2; no clear D. Trimming removed 2 bases at V and 3 bases at J, with 7 bases between. CDR3 length: 13 residues. The CDR3 nucleotides read TGTGCCAGCAGTTTAAGGCAGGACTATGGCTACACCTTC. Translation: CASSLRQDYGYTF.

The gene calls are TRBV13 and TRBJ2-3, with TRBD2 matching 8 bases. The length of the CDR3 is 15 residues. The junction had 5 bases not matched to a gene; V was cut back by 5 bases and J by 1 base. Germline CDR1 is PRHDT and CDR2 is FYEKMQ (reference sequence). The DNA for the CDR3 is TGTGCCAGCAGCGCCGGACTAGCTGGCACAGATACGCAGTATTTT. Encoded protein: CASSAGLAGTDTQYF.

This clonotype was counted between two and nine times. The chain recombines TRBV20-1 with TRBJ2-1, with TRBD2 matching over 8 bases. The CDR3 is made up of 14 amino acids. Germline values: CDR1 DFQATT, CDR2 SNEGSKA (reference sequence). V lost 3 bases, J lost 5 bases, and 6 bases stayed unmatched. In DNA form, the CDR3 reads TGCAGTGCTAGTGTTAGCGGGGACAACAATGAGCAGTTCTTC. This encodes CSASVSGDNNEQFF.